The 31 T cell receptor beta chains presented below share a single source sample, sequenced in a study of blood T cell repertoires in COVID-19. Profiled with immunoSEQ multiplex PCR; TCRdb holds only in-frame clones, not every one. Among 30,000 to 40,000 clones listed, approximately 74% were seen once. The sample consisted of peripheral blood. The receptors come from a man between 70 and 80 years old with COVID-19, enrolled during active disease.

This clone was counted a single time. The V gene is TRBV18, the J gene TRBJ2-3, with TRBD2 matching over 9 bases. V shed 1 base, J shed 2 bases, and the junction held 10 bases outside the gene matches. Germline CDR1 KGHSH, CDR2 LQKENI. The CDR3 loop spans 18 amino acids. DNA for the CDR3: TGTGCCAGCTCACCACAAGTTAGCGGGGGTCCCTCCACAGATACGCAGTATTTT. It codes for CASSPQVSGGPSTDTQYF.

The rearrangement links TRBV19 to TRBJ1-2; D perhaps matches TRBD1 (5 bases). The CDR3 totals 16 residues. Germline V CDR1 and CDR2: LNHDA, SQIVND (reference sequence). Trimming took off 3 bases at V and 4 bases at J, with 18 bases between the two ends. The chain's CDR3 is CASSIGGVATSYGYTF. As DNA, the CDR3 is TGTGCCAGTAGTATTGGAGGGGTCGCCACCTCCTATGGCTACACCTTC.

The V gene is TRBV5-1, the J gene TRBJ1-1; D uncertain. Germline V gene sequence: CDR1 SGHRS, CDR2 YFSETQ. V lost 5 bases to trimming and J lost 6 bases, with 23 bases between them. CDR3 length: 16 residues. CDR3 sequence: CASSLFNRVERAEAFF. CDR3 DNA: TGCGCCAGCAGTTTATTTAACCGGGTTGAGAGGGCTGAAGCTTTCTTT.

This rearrangement joins TRBV18 to TRBJ1-2, with 8 positions matching TRBD1. The germline V gene has CDR1 KGHSH and CDR2 LQKENI. The CDR3 is 13 residues long. V lost 1 base and J lost 8; bases outside the gene matches: 3. CDR3 loop: CASSPRTGRGYTF. The CDR3 DNA is TGTGCCAGCTCACCACGGACAGGGCGAGGCTACACCTTC.

The CDR3 region has the DNA TGTGCCTGGAGTGGGGTCGCGGGACAGGGGGCAACTAATGAAAAACTGTTTTTT. Its translation: CAWSGVAGQGATNEKLFF. The genes are TRBV30 and TRBJ1-4, with 11 bases lining up with TRBD1. The CDR3 is 18 residues long. V lost 1 base to trimming and J lost 0 bases; unmatched junction nucleotides: 7. The germline gives CDR1 GTSNPN, CDR2 SVGIG (reference sequence).

The chain has TRBV5-1 and TRBJ1-2; 8 bases match TRBD1. Germline V gene lookup returns CDR1 SGHRS and CDR2 YFSETQ. The CDR3 contains 15 residues. With V trimmed by 4 bases and J by 4 bases, 9 bases remained unmatched. CDR3 protein: CASSDQGARAYGYTF. CDR3 nucleotide sequence: TGCGCCAGCAGCGACCAGGGGGCGCGGGCCTATGGCTACACCTTC. The variable domain in full, completed from reference TRBV5-1 and TRBJ1-2, reads KAGVTQTPRYLIKTRGQQVTLSCSPISGHRSVSWYQQTPGQGLQFLFEYFSETQRNKGNFPGRFSGRQFSNSRSEMNVSTLELGDSALYLCASSDQGARAYGYTFGSGTRLTVV.

This clone showed up just once. J is TRBJ2-1 and V is TRBV3-1 (or the pseudogene TRBV3-2); 15 bases map to TRBD2. The J segment lost 4 bases and the V segment lost 6 bases, leaving 13 bases of the junction unmatched. CDR1 LGHDT and CDR2 YNNKEL come from the germline V gene (reference sequence). CDR3 size: 19 residues. The CDR3 nucleotides are TGTGCCAGCAGTCCAACAACGAGGACTAGCGGGAGGGGTTACAATGAGCAGTTCTTC. Translation gives CASSPTTRTSGRGYNEQFF.

The chain links TRBV5-6 to TRBJ2-5; 12 bases align to TRBD2. CDR1 and CDR2 from the germline V gene are SGHDT and YYEEEE. The CDR3 spans 16 residues. V trimming: 3 bases; J trimming: 2 bases; junction bases outside the gene matches: 5. CDR3 sequence (DNA): TGTGCCAGCAGCTCCCGACTAGCGGGGGCTCAAGAGACCCAGTACTTC. Protein: CASSSRLAGAQETQYF. Full variable domain (rest looked up from reference TRBV5-6 and TRBJ2-5): DAGVTQSPTHLIKTRGQQVTLRCSPKSGHDTVSWYQQALGQGPQFIFQYYEEEERQRGNFPDRFSGHQFPNYSSELNVNALLLGDSALYLCASSSRLAGAQETQYFGPGTRLLVL.

The chain joins TRBV6-5 to TRBJ1-5, with 7 bases fitting TRBD1. This CDR3 comprises 15 residues. Germline V gene lookup returns CDR1 MNHEY and CDR2 SVGAGI. J was trimmed by 4 bases and V by 7 bases; bases with no gene match: 10. In nucleotides, the CDR3 is TGTGCCAGCAACACCGGGACAGCCTTAAATCAGCCCCAGCATTTT. Its protein is CASNTGTALNQPQHF.

This clone was counted a few times. The genes are TRBV19 and TRBJ2-1; 11 bases fit TRBD1. This CDR3 has 16 amino acids. After removal of 9 bases from V and 9 bases from J, the junction contained 16 bases not matched to a gene. CDR1 is LNHDA, CDR2 SQIVND, per germline (reference sequence). The CDR3 DNA follows: TGTGCCAGCGCGCCAGTTGGACAGGGGGCGGTAGTTGAGCAGTTCTTC. The encoded protein is CASAPVGQGAVVEQFF.

This clone was seen once. The V and J genes are TRBV27 and TRBJ2-1, with 7 positions matching TRBD1. Germline loops: CDR1 MNHEY, CDR2 SMNVEV (reference sequence). The CDR3 consists of 12 residues. V lost 5 bases and J lost 10; bases outside the gene matches: 5. The CDR3 spells CASSTGVREQFF. The CDR3 coding sequence is TGTGCCAGCAGTACAGGGGTTCGGGAGCAGTTCTTC.

This rearrangement joins TRBV4-1 to TRBJ1-1; weak D call: TRBD1 (6 bases). CDR3 size: 16 residues. V shed 4 bases and J shed 1 base, with 16 bases lying between them. Germline CDR1 reads MGHRA; CDR2 reads YSYEKL. In DNA form, the CDR3 reads TGCGCCAGCAGCCGGGGACACCCCCTTTCGAACACTGAAGCTTTCTTT. This gives the protein CASSRGHPLSNTEAFF.

This chain links TRBV30 with TRBJ2-5; TRBD2 aligns across 9 bases. V was pared by 1 base and J by 0 bases, with 6 bases of the junction left unmatched. The CDR3 totals 16 residues. CDR1 is GTSNPN and CDR2 is SVGIG in the germline V gene (reference sequence). DNA of the CDR3: TGTGCCTGGAGTGGACTAGCGGAAGCTCACCAAGAGACCCAGTACTTC. This sequence encodes CAWSGLAEAHQETQYF.

This clone has more than one count but fewer than ten. The chain carries TRBV7-9 and TRBJ2-2; D might be TRBD1 (5 bases). Trimming shortened V by 2 bases and J by 9 bases, and 7 bases separated the two germline ends. This CDR3 comprises 12 residues. Germline V gives CDR1 SEHNR, CDR2 FQNEAQ (reference sequence). CDR3 nucleotides: TGTGCCAGCAGCTTACAGGGCCGGGAGCTGTTTTTT. It translates to CASSLQGRELFF.

J is TRBJ2-3 and V is TRBV7-6; 10 nucleotides agree with TRBD2. V dropped 8 bases and J dropped 3; count of bases not matched to a gene: 8. CDR1 is SGHVS, CDR2 FNYEAQ, per germline. The CDR3 has 15 residues. This CDR3 reads CASAQREGRTDTQYF. The CDR3 coding sequence is TGTGCCAGCGCCCAGCGGGAGGGCCGGACAGATACGCAGTATTTT.

The chain uses TRBV7-2 and TRBJ1-2, with TRBD1 as a possible D gene (6 bases). Germline V gene lookup returns CDR1 SGHTA and CDR2 FQGNSA. Between the trimmed V and J ends, which lost 0 bases and 7 bases, there was a span of 15 bases. The CDR3 spans 15 residues. For the CDR3, the DNA is TGTGCCAGCAGCTTAGCGCGGAGACAGACAGGTGGCTACACCTTC. It translates to CASSLARRQTGGYTF.

The gene calls are TRBV19 and TRBJ1-5; TRBD1 matches at 7 bases. In germline, CDR1 is LNHDA, CDR2 SQIVND (reference sequence). The ends lost 3 bases at V and 4 bases at J; junction bases unmatched: 12. The CDR3 consists of 17 residues. As DNA, the CDR3 is TGTGCCAGTAGTATTTTGTGGCCTACAGGGGAGAATCAGCCCCAGCATTTT. This sequence encodes CASSILWPTGENQPQHF.

The V call is TRBV3-1 (or the pseudogene TRBV3-2), the J call TRBJ2-7; 7 bases fit TRBD1. The CDR3 sequence is 17 residues long. Germline V gene sequence: CDR1 LGHDT, CDR2 YNNKEL (reference sequence). After removal of 4 bases from V and 3 bases from J, the junction contained 15 bases not matched to a gene. CDR3 sequence (DNA): TGTGCCAGCAGCCTAGGAACGACAGGGAGAATGTTCTACGAGCAGTACTTC. Translated: CASSLGTTGRMFYEQYF.

The table lists this clone with a few counts. V is TRBV28 and J is TRBJ2-1; 9 bases are a match to TRBD2. The CDR3 extends over 16 amino acids. Germline lookup yields CDR1 MDHEN and CDR2 SYDVKM. The V gene end was trimmed by 5 bases and the J gene end by 0 bases; junction bases not matched to a gene: 5. The CDR3 is CASSTPSGASYNEQFF. The CDR3 DNA reads as TGTGCCAGCAGTACCCCTAGCGGGGCCTCCTACAATGAGCAGTTCTTC.

J is TRBJ2-5 and V is TRBV5-8, with TRBD1 identical over 9 bases. The CDR3 sequence is 15 residues long. Trimming cost V 4 bases and J 4 bases; bases outside gene matches: 8. Germline CDR1 reads SGHTS; CDR2 reads YDEGEE. The CDR3 is CASSAPDRGGETQYF. CDR3 nucleotides: TGTGCCAGCAGCGCCCCGGACAGGGGAGGAGAGACCCAGTACTTC.

The V gene is TRBV7-6, the J gene TRBJ2-7; D not resolved. CDR1 is SGHVS and CDR2 is FNYEAQ in the germline V gene. CDR3 length: 13 amino acids. Trimming removed 5 bases from V and 1 base from J, with 9 bases in between. Written as DNA, the CDR3 is TGTGCCAGCAGCCGAGACGGGTCCTACGAGCAGTACTTC. This codes for CASSRDGSYEQYF.

This clone was detected a few times. The rearrangement joins TRBV3-1 (or the pseudogene TRBV3-2) to TRBJ1-5; D might be TRBD1 (5 bases). V lost 2 bases and J 7 bases, leaving 15 bases between the germline ends. This CDR3 region has 15 residues. CDR1 is LGHDT and CDR2 is YNNKEL in the germline V gene (reference sequence). The CDR3 bases are TGTGCCAGCAGCCAAAATGCGGGGCAAGGACAGCCCCAGCATTTT. Translation gives CASSQNAGQGQPQHF.

This sequence joins TRBV7-6 and TRBJ2-2, with a possible D match to TRBD2 (5 bases). CDR1 and CDR2 (germline): SGHVS, FNYEAQ. With 5 bases removed from V and 0 bases from J, the gap between germline ends came to 13 bases. This CDR3 is built from 16 residues. CDR3 in amino acids: CASSPFGLPNTGELFF. The CDR3 nucleotides are TGTGCCAGCAGCCCCTTCGGACTGCCGAACACCGGGGAGCTGTTTTTT.

The V call is TRBV28, the J call TRBJ1-3; D is unresolved. Trimming took off 6 bases at V and 0 bases at J, with 12 bases between the two ends. Germline CDR1 reads MDHEN; CDR2 reads SYDVKM. CDR3 length: 15 residues. The CDR3 nucleotides are TGTGCCAGCAGGAGAGGGAGAGTCTCTGGAAACACCATATATTTT. Translation gives CASRRGRVSGNTIYF. Using reference TRBV28 and TRBJ1-3 for the parts outside the CDR3, the full variable domain is DVKVTQSSRYLVKRTGEKVFLECVQDMDHENMFWYRQDPGLGLRLIYFSYDVKMKEKGDIPEGYSVSREKKERFSLILESASTNQTSMYLCASRRGRVSGNTIYFGEGSWLTVV.

This clone was seen only a few times. The chain joins TRBV5-1 to TRBJ1-4, with 7 bases lining up with TRBD1. Germline V gives CDR1 SGHRS, CDR2 YFSETQ. The CDR3 consists of 15 residues. Losses at the gene ends were 4 bases for V and 6 bases for J; bases not matched to a gene: 9. CDR3 coding DNA: TGCGCCAGCAGCCGGGGTCAGGGGGAGGATGAAAAACTGTTTTTT. Its protein is CASSRGQGEDEKLFF.

DNA for the CDR3: TGCGCCAGCAGTCCTAGCGGGAGTATAGCCTACAATGAGCAGTTCTTC. This translates into CASSPSGSIAYNEQFF. The chain recombines TRBV10-1 with TRBJ2-1, with 10 bases identical to TRBD2. J lost 2 bases, V lost 5 bases, and 6 bases had no gene match. Germline CDR1 reads WNHNN; CDR2 reads SYGVQD (reference sequence). The CDR3 contains 16 residues.

This chain joins TRBV5-1 and TRBJ2-1, with D possibly matching TRBD2 (6 bases). CDR3 length: 15 amino acids. Germline V lookup: CDR1 SGHRS, CDR2 YFSETQ. Trimming left V 1 base short and J 4 bases short, with 12 bases between. The CDR3 DNA reads TGCGCCAGCAGCTTGATGGAGGGGCAATACAATGAGCAGTTCTTC. This translates into CASSLMEGQYNEQFF.

The rearrangement links TRBV5-5 to TRBJ1-2; D unclear. Between the trimmed V and J ends, which lost 0 bases and 8 bases, there was a span of 14 bases. CDR3 length: 14 amino acids. The germline V gene has CDR1 SGHKS and CDR2 YYEKEE (reference sequence). In DNA form, the CDR3 reads TGTGCCAGCAGCTTGGCCGGGGTAGAGTACGGCTACACCTTC. Protein product: CASSLAGVEYGYTF.

The chain uses TRBV12-5 and TRBJ1-5, with TRBD1 matching 12 bases. Looked up from germline, CDR1 is LGHNT and CDR2 is FRNRAP. Germline trimming cut 0 bases from V and 6 bases from J; bases unmatched to any gene: 6. CDR3 length: 17 amino acids. Here the CDR3 DNA reads TGTGCTAGTGGTTTGGTGTTGGGACAGGGGGCATCTCAGCCCCAGCATTTT. This gives the protein CASGLVLGQGASQPQHF.

This sequence joins TRBV5-1 and TRBJ1-2; TRBD1 matches at 10 bases. CDR3 length equals 14 residues. V was pared by 4 bases and J by 7 bases, with 7 bases of the junction left unmatched. CDR1 and CDR2 (germline): SGHRS, YFSETQ. DNA of the CDR3: TGCGCCAGCAGCCTCCGGGACAGGGGTTTTGGCTACACCTTC. Protein product: CASSLRDRGFGYTF. The variable domain in full, with the rest retrieved from reference TRBV5-1 and TRBJ1-2, is KAGVTQTPRYLIKTRGQQVTLSCSPISGHRSVSWYQQTPGQGLQFLFEYFSETQRNKGNFPGRFSGRQFSNSRSEMNVSTLELGDSALYLCASSLRDRGFGYTFGSGTRLTVV.

The J gene is TRBJ1-1, the V gene TRBV12-3 or TRBV12-4; no firm D call. V lost 3 bases and J 3 bases, leaving 8 bases between the germline ends. The CDR3 has 13 amino acids. CDR3 sequence (DNA): TGTGCCAGCAGTTTGTCGGGAGACACTGAAGCTTTCTTT. Translated: CASSLSGDTEAFF.